The present TCR beta chain was sequenced within a study of blood T cell repertoires in COVID-19. Study-level background: Sources were T cells, B-cell-depleted T cells, or PBMCs; the material itself was cDNA or gDNA.

Method: immunoSEQ multiplex PCR; TCRdb's copy keeps in-frame clones and lacks some. The sample holds more than 90,000 clones; 86% are singletons and the top ten take roughly 7.9%. CDR1 is SGHRS, CDR2 YFSETQ, per germline. V was shortened by 0 bases and J by 4 bases, with 10 bases between the two germline ends. The CDR3 spans 14 residues. The receptor was derived from a man aged 65 to 79 who had recovered from COVID-19. The chain recombines TRBV5-1 with TRBJ1-2; D is possibly TRBD1 (6 bases). The sequenced sample was peripheral blood. In DNA form, the CDR3 reads TGCGCCAGCAGCTTGGCCGGACAGAGCTATGGCTACACCTTC. This translates into CASSLAGQSYGYTF.